Listed below are T cell receptor beta chains from one sample, sequenced in a study of blood T cell repertoires in COVID-19. Only in-frame clones appear in the TCRdb table, and some are missing; sequencing was by immunoSEQ multiplex PCR. The data show almost 250,000 clones, with roughly 85% seen just once and 9.1% held by the top ten. What was sequenced was PBMCs or T cells enriched from blood (not recorded which). Receptors originate from a woman between 45 and 65 years old with acute COVID-19. CDR3s include the opening cysteine and the closing phenylalanine or tryptophan. The order of the fields is D gene, J gene, clone size, V gene, CDR3 protein, CDR3 DNA. D genes are given only for firm matches. Rows give clone size only sometimes, using once, few, many, or a class for an expanded clone.

D: TRBD1
J: TRBJ2-1
size: -
V: TRBV6-2/TRBV6-3
CDR3: CASSYLRGLQGAREQFF
DNA: TGTGCCAGCAGTTACTTAAGGGGTTTACAGGGGGCGCGGGAGCAGTTCTTC

D: -
J: TRBJ1-5
size: -
V: TRBV3-1/TRBV3-2
CDR3: CASSPGGGRNQPQHF
DNA: TGTGCCAGCAGCCCCGGGGGGGGACGCAATCAGCCCCAGCATTTT

D: -
J: TRBJ1-5
size: -
V: TRBV7-8
CDR3: CASSLGVGTQPQHF
DNA: TGTGCCAGCAGCTTAGGCGTTGGTACCCAGCCCCAGCATTTT

D: TRBD1
J: TRBJ1-4
size: -
V: TRBV2
CDR3: CASREDRRYGGEKLFF
DNA: TGTGCCAGCAGAGAGGACAGGAGGTATGGGGGTGAAAAACTGTTTTTT

D: -
J: TRBJ1-1
size: -
V: TRBV4-1
CDR3: CASSLEVRNTEAFF
DNA: TGCGCCAGCAGCCTTGAGGTTAGGAACACTGAAGCTTTCTTT

D: -
J: TRBJ1-1
size: -
V: TRBV19
CDR3: CASSLRDSKTEAFF
DNA: TGTGCCAGTAGTCTCAGGGACTCGAAAACTGAAGCTTTCTTT

D: -
J: TRBJ1-6
size: -
V: TRBV5-6
CDR3: CASSLERGLNNSPLHF
DNA: TGTGCCAGCAGCTTGGAGAGAGGACTCAACAATTCACCCCTCCACTTT

D: TRBD1
J: TRBJ1-1
size: -
V: TRBV18
CDR3: CASSPLGDRVNTEAFF
DNA: TGTGCCAGCTCACCATTGGGGGACAGGGTGAACACTGAAGCTTTCTTT

D: -
J: TRBJ1-2
size: -
V: TRBV30
CDR3: CAWSEWGAVYGYTF
DNA: TGTGCCTGGAGCGAATGGGGCGCGGTCTATGGCTACACCTTC

D: TRBD1
J: TRBJ2-3
size: once
V: TRBV5-6
CDR3: CASSFPTGARTDTQYF
DNA: TGTGCCAGCAGCTTCCCGACAGGGGCTAGAACAGATACGCAGTATTTT

D: -
J: TRBJ2-1
size: few
V: TRBV3-1/TRBV3-2
CDR3: CASSQDIGGLDEQFF
DNA: TGTGCCAGCAGCCAAGATATCGGGGGGCTGGATGAGCAGTTCTTC

D: -
J: TRBJ2-7
size: few
V: TRBV10-3
CDR3: CAISGGFNYEQYF
DNA: TGTGCCATCAGTGGAGGCTTCAACTACGAGCAGTACTTC

D: -
J: TRBJ1-2
size: -
V: TRBV19
CDR3: CASSIDGRRDRYGYTF
DNA: TGTGCCAGTAGTATAGATGGGCGCAGGGATCGCTATGGCTACACCTTC

D: TRBD1
J: TRBJ1-1
size: -
V: TRBV5-1
CDR3: CASSPRQGTLQEAFF
DNA: TGCGCCAGCAGCCCCCGACAGGGGACGCTTCAAGAAGCTTTCTTT

D: -
J: TRBJ2-3
size: -
V: TRBV2
CDR3: CASSVNTDTQYF
DNA: TGTGCCAGCAGCGTAAATACAGATACGCAGTATTTT

D: -
J: TRBJ2-2
size: -
V: TRBV5-1
CDR3: CASSLGGRSGAGELFF
DNA: TGCGCCAGCAGCTTAGGGGGACGGAGCGGGGCCGGGGAGCTGTTTTTT

D: -
J: TRBJ1-2
size: -
V: TRBV18
CDR3: CASSPPRDFDGYTF
DNA: TGTGCCAGCTCACCACCGCGGGACTTTGATGGCTACACCTTC

D: TRBD1
J: TRBJ1-2
size: -
V: TRBV7-8
CDR3: CASSLGLGQGAFGYTF
DNA: TGTGCCAGCAGCTTAGGGTTGGGACAGGGGGCTTTCGGCTACACCTTC

D: -
J: TRBJ1-1
size: few
V: TRBV6-5
CDR3: CASSRGDHTEAFF
DNA: TGTGCCAGCTCTCGGGGGGACCACACTGAAGCTTTCTTT

D: -
J: TRBJ1-1
size: many
V: TRBV20-1
CDR3: CSARGPTEAFF
DNA: TGCAGTGCGCGGGGGCCCACTGAAGCTTTCTTT

D: TRBD2
J: TRBJ2-2
size: -
V: TRBV5-4
CDR3: CASTYDSGLAGGTGELFF
DNA: TGTGCCAGCACCTACGATTCCGGACTAGCGGGGGGGACCGGGGAGCTGTTTTTT

D: -
J: TRBJ1-1
size: -
V: TRBV30
CDR3: CAWSVRRERAFF
DNA: TGTGCCTGGAGTGTACGTAGGGAGAGGGCTTTCTTT

D: TRBD2
J: TRBJ2-3
size: -
V: TRBV6-5
CDR3: CASSYWRGGEDTQYF
DNA: TGTGCCAGCAGTTACTGGCGGGGGGGCGAAGATACGCAGTATTTT

D: -
J: TRBJ1-2
size: -
V: TRBV7-2
CDR3: CASSSAQSRNGYTF
DNA: TGTGCCAGCAGCTCGGCCCAGTCTAGAAATGGCTACACCTTC

D: TRBD1
J: TRBJ1-6
size: -
V: TRBV30
CDR3: CAWTNRGPSPLHF
DNA: TGTGCCTGGACAAACAGGGGGCCATCACCCCTCCACTTT

D: -
J: TRBJ2-5
size: once
V: TRBV18
CDR3: CASSLSRGQETQYF
DNA: TGTGCCAGCTCACTAAGCCGGGGCCAAGAGACCCAGTACTTC

D: -
J: TRBJ1-2
size: -
V: TRBV5-6
CDR3: CASSLQENLFF
DNA: TGTGCCAGCAGCTTGCAAGAGAATCTTTTCTTC

D: -
J: TRBJ2-7
size: -
V: TRBV3-1/TRBV3-2
CDR3: CASSQVSSGEQYF
DNA: TGTGCCAGCAGCCAAGTCTCCAGTGGCGAGCAGTACTTC

D: -
J: TRBJ2-7
size: many
V: TRBV19
CDR3: CASSIGGGPSPYEQYF
DNA: TGTGCCAGTAGTATAGGGGGGGGCCCTTCTCCCTACGAGCAGTACTTC

D: TRBD1
J: TRBJ1-4
size: once
V: TRBV19
CDR3: CASSSDRGPINEKLFF
DNA: TGTGCCAGTAGTTCCGACAGGGGGCCAATTAATGAAAAACTGTTTTTT

D: TRBD2
J: TRBJ2-5
size: -
V: TRBV29-1
CDR3: CSVEDRLAGGETQYF
DNA: TGCAGCGTTGAAGATCGACTAGCGGGGGGAGAGACCCAGTACTTC

D: -
J: TRBJ1-5
size: -
V: TRBV4-1
CDR3: CASSQGIQGYSNQPQHF
DNA: TGCGCCAGCAGCCAAGGGATCCAGGGCTATAGCAATCAGCCCCAGCATTTT

D: -
J: TRBJ2-6
size: -
V: TRBV28
CDR3: CASSGGSSSGANVLTF
DNA: TGTGCCAGCAGTGGGGGGTCCAGCTCTGGGGCCAACGTCCTGACTTTC

D: -
J: TRBJ2-1
size: -
V: TRBV5-1
CDR3: CASSLQGSSYNEQFF
DNA: TGCGCCAGCAGCCTCCAGGGAAGCTCCTACAATGAGCAGTTCTTC

D: -
J: TRBJ1-1
size: once
V: TRBV3-1/TRBV3-2
CDR3: CASSSVGANTEAFF
DNA: TGTGCCAGCAGTTCCGTAGGGGCGAACACTGAAGCTTTCTTT

D: -
J: TRBJ2-3
size: -
V: TRBV11-2
CDR3: CASSLMSTLDTQYF
DNA: TGTGCCAGCAGCTTAATGTCTACGTTGGATACGCAGTATTTT

D: -
J: TRBJ1-1
size: -
V: TRBV6-5
CDR3: CASSVTEAFF
DNA: TGTGCCAGCTCTGTCACTGAAGCTTTCTTT

D: -
J: TRBJ2-7
size: -
V: TRBV11-3
CDR3: CASSLVNEKQYF
DNA: TGTGCCAGCAGCTTAGTCAATGAGAAGCAGTACTTC

D: TRBD1
J: TRBJ1-2
size: -
V: TRBV29-1
CDR3: CSVELDRPNYGYTF
DNA: TGCAGCGTTGAATTGGACAGGCCAAACTATGGCTACACCTTC

D: -
J: TRBJ1-1
size: few
V: TRBV19
CDR3: CASSGRRLRENTEAFF
DNA: TGTGCCAGTAGTGGCAGGAGGTTGAGGGAGAACACTGAAGCTTTCTTT

D: TRBD1
J: TRBJ1-1
size: -
V: TRBV30
CDR3: CAWSGTGGWTEAFF
DNA: TGTGCCTGGAGTGGGACAGGGGGCTGGACTGAAGCTTTCTTT